This note documents a single T cell receptor beta chain sequence. Using immunoSEQ multiplex PCR, the repertoire was profiled, and TCRdb retains in-frame clones only, with some absent. The sample consists of roughly 250,000 clones, 80% to 85% of them appearing once. This entry is derived from a study of blood T cell repertoires in COVID-19. Study as a whole: T cells, B-cell-depleted T cells, or PBMCs provided the cDNA or gDNA that served as material.

V lost 4 bases and J lost 1; bases outside the gene matches: 12. Looked up from germline, CDR1 is SGHNT and CDR2 is YYREEE (reference sequence). This CDR3 region has 18 residues. The chain recombines TRBV5-4 with TRBJ2-5; TRBD2 matches 11 bases. The source is a person aged 70 to 79 with COVID-19, enrolled during active disease. The sequencing input was peripheral blood. The CDR3 sequence is CASSRGGGLAATQETQYF. CDR3 in DNA: TGTGCCAGCAGCCGCGGGGGGGGACTAGCGGCGACCCAAGAGACCCAGTACTTC.